Shown below are 19 T cell receptor beta chains from a single sample sequenced in a study of blood T cell repertoires in COVID-19. TCRdb's table, derived via immunoSEQ multiplex PCR, lists solely in-frame clones and lacks some. The data contain roughly 250,000 clones, approximately 80% of them singletons. The sequencing sample was made of peripheral blood. All receptors come from a human donor in a cohort sampled during active COVID-19.

CDR3 amino acids: CATSREGGPGEQFF. The CDR3 DNA is TGTGCCACCTCCAGGGAGGGGGGGCCAGGTGAGCAGTTCTTC. The J gene is TRBJ2-1, the V gene TRBV10-3; possibly TRBD2 for D (7 bases). The germline V gene has CDR1 ENHRY and CDR2 SYGVKD. This CDR3 contains 14 residues. V lost 10 bases to trimming and J lost 9 bases, with 22 bases between them.

This clone was recorded a few times. The chain recombines TRBV5-1 with TRBJ2-5; 8 bases agree with TRBD1. The CDR3 contains 14 residues. Trimming took 0 bases from V and 5 from J; bases not matched to a gene: 3. Germline CDR1 SGHRS, CDR2 YFSETQ. CDR3 region: CASSLGTGLETQYF. The CDR3 DNA follows: TGCGCCAGCAGCTTGGGGACAGGGTTGGAGACCCAGTACTTC.

V is TRBV4-1 and J is TRBJ1-4, with no clear D. The CDR3 has 15 residues. From germline, CDR1 is MGHRA and CDR2 YSYEKL. V was pared by 2 bases and J by 1 base, with 8 bases between. The chain's CDR3 is CASSQSGGTNEKLFF. The CDR3 DNA follows: TGCGCCAGCAGCCAAAGCGGAGGAACTAATGAAAAACTGTTTTTT.

The V call is TRBV6-5, the J call TRBJ2-3; 8 bases fit TRBD1. Germline lookup yields CDR1 MNHEY and CDR2 SVGAGI. V trimming: 7 bases; J trimming: 3 bases; junction bases outside the gene matches: 9. The CDR3 runs 15 residues. The CDR3 here is CASIAGDRGTDTQYF. For the CDR3, the DNA is TGTGCCAGCATCGCCGGTGACAGGGGTACAGATACGCAGTATTTT.

This clone appeared once. The V call is TRBV12-3 or TRBV12-4, the J call TRBJ1-5, with 7 bases aligning to TRBD1. This CDR3 is built from 12 residues. V was pared by 5 bases and J by 7 bases, with 2 bases of the junction left unmatched. CDR3 nucleotides: TGTGCCAGCAGTCCCAGGGGGCAGCCCCAGCATTTT. Protein sequence: CASSPRGQPQHF.

For the CDR3, the DNA is TGTGCCAGCAGCTTAGGCCCTGGCCAGAACTATGGCTACACCTTC. Its protein product is CASSLGPGQNYGYTF. This rearrangement joins TRBV13 to TRBJ1-2; unclear D gene. CDR1 and CDR2 from the germline V gene are PRHDT and FYEKMQ (reference sequence). The CDR3 is made up of 15 amino acids. The germline V and J ends were trimmed by 0 bases and 2 bases, with 10 bases remaining between them.

The chain joins TRBV4-3 to TRBJ2-1, with D maybe TRBD1 (6 bases). V lost 0 bases to trimming and J lost 4 bases, with 13 bases between them. Germline loops: CDR1 LGHNA, CDR2 YSLEER. This CDR3 is built from 16 residues. The CDR3 DNA reads as TGCGCCAGCAGCCAAGATACCAGGGGACCGTACAATGAGCAGTTCTTC. It yields the protein CASSQDTRGPYNEQFF.

The chain joins TRBV5-1 to TRBJ2-1, with TRBD1 matching over 10 bases. The CDR3 runs to 15 residues. The junction had 3 bases not matched to a gene; V was cut back by 1 base and J by 5 bases. Germline CDR1 SGHRS, CDR2 YFSETQ. CDR3 in amino acids: CASSLYGTGDNEQFF. The CDR3 DNA is TGCGCCAGCAGCTTGTACGGGACAGGGGACAATGAGCAGTTCTTC.

This sequence joins TRBV15 and TRBJ1-4; possible D gene TRBD1, 6 bases. The CDR3 loop spans 14 amino acids. Germline V gene lookup returns CDR1 LNHNV and CDR2 YYDKDF (reference sequence). Trimming shortened V by 9 bases and J by 6 bases, and 17 bases separated the two germline ends. CDR3 DNA: TGTGCCACGAGTACGGGACACTTAGATGAAAAACTGTTTTTT. This translates into CATSTGHLDEKLFF.

The V gene is TRBV18, the J gene TRBJ1-1, with D possibly TRBD1 on 5 matching bases. Germline values: CDR1 KGHSH, CDR2 LQKENI. The length of the CDR3 is 15 residues. With 4 bases removed from V and 1 base from J, the gap between germline ends came to 13 bases. In DNA, the CDR3 is TGTGCCAGCTCACAAGCAGGGTGGGGGAACACTGAAGCTTTCTTT. This codes for CASSQAGWGNTEAFF.

The rearrangement links TRBV7-2 to TRBJ1-5; a possible D gene is TRBD1 (5 bases). Per the germline V gene, CDR1 is SGHTA and CDR2 is FQGNSA. The CDR3 runs to 15 residues. V lost 5 bases, J lost 5 bases, and 16 bases lay in between. In DNA, the CDR3 is TGTGCCAGCAGCCCTGGGGCGGGGCTCGATCAGCCCCAGCATTTT. It encodes CASSPGAGLDQPQHF.

The V and J genes are TRBV7-2 and TRBJ2-1, with TRBD2 matching 10 bases. Trimming removed 4 bases from V and 9 bases from J; junction bases left unmatched: 6. Germline CDR1 is SGHTA and CDR2 is FQGNSA. The CDR3 covers 14 residues. This CDR3 is CASSWSGGAFEQFF. Written as DNA, the CDR3 is TGTGCCAGCAGCTGGAGCGGGGGGGCGTTTGAGCAGTTCTTC.

Points on this clone: Additional DNA sequences in this sample encode the identical CDR3. V is TRBV6-5 and J is TRBJ2-5; TRBD2 aligns across 15 bases. This CDR3 is 14 amino acids long. Germline V gene sequence: CDR1 MNHEY, CDR2 SVGAGI. The J segment lost 4 bases and the V segment lost 6 bases, leaving 0 bases of the junction unmatched. CDR3 sequence: CASRGLAGGETQYF. CDR3 DNA sequence: TGTGCCAGCAGGGGACTAGCGGGAGGAGAGACCCAGTACTTC.

This chain joins TRBV15 and TRBJ1-6; D perhaps matches TRBD1 (5 bases). The germline CDR1 and CDR2 sequences are LNHNV and YYDKDF (reference sequence). The CDR3 length is 14 residues. The V gene lost 0 bases and the J gene lost 7 bases, with 7 bases spanning the gap. This CDR3 reads CATSREQVNSPLHF. Written as DNA, the CDR3 is TGTGCCACCAGCAGAGAACAGGTCAATTCACCCCTCCACTTT.

J is TRBJ2-3 and V is TRBV24-1; 7 bases agree with TRBD1. Trimming removed 6 bases from V and 2 bases from J; junction bases left unmatched: 4. Germline values: CDR1 KGHDR, CDR2 SFDVKD. The CDR3 runs to 14 residues. CDR3 sequence: CATSKGQNTDTQYF. In nucleotides, the CDR3 is TGTGCCACCAGTAAGGGACAGAACACAGATACGCAGTATTTT.

This sequence joins TRBV2 and TRBJ1-5; the match to TRBD1 covers 9 bases. Unmatched junction bases numbered 9, after V lost 3 bases and J lost 9 bases. The CDR3 extends over 15 amino acids. Germline V gene lookup returns CDR1 SNHLY and CDR2 FYNNEI. The CDR3 DNA reads as TGTGCCAGCAGTGAGGGGACAGGGAGTAGCCCGCCCCAGCATTTT. Protein: CASSEGTGSSPPQHF.

The chain recombines TRBV20-1 with TRBJ1-2; tentative D call: TRBD1 (5 bases). The V and J ends lost 3 bases and 4 bases respectively, with 15 bases between them. This CDR3 is 14 amino acids long. Germline V CDR1 and CDR2: DFQATT, SNEGSKA (reference sequence). CDR3 nucleotide sequence: TGCAGTGCTAGTGAAACGACAGCTTTCTATGGCTACACCTTC. Amino acids: CSASETTAFYGYTF.

This clone was detected once. V gene TRBV27 combines with J gene TRBJ1-1, with TRBD1 matching over 9 bases. CDR3 size: 14 residues. The V and J ends lost 6 bases and 2 bases, in that order; junction bases with no gene match: 4. In germline, CDR1 is MNHEY, CDR2 SMNVEV (reference sequence). The CDR3, as DNA: TGTGCCAGCAGCCACAGGGGGCGAAACACTGAAGCTTTCTTT. It specifies CASSHRGRNTEAFF.

A word on this clone: The same CDR3 can be traced to other DNA sequences in this sample. V usage is TRBV9 and J usage is TRBJ2-3; TRBD2 matches 7 bases. Trimming removed 0 bases from V and 1 base from J; junction bases left unmatched: 2. Germline V gene lookup returns CDR1 SGDLS and CDR2 YYNGEE. This CDR3 region has 15 residues. The CDR3 here is CASSVGTSGTDTQYF. The CDR3, as DNA: TGTGCCAGCAGCGTAGGAACTAGCGGCACAGATACGCAGTATTTT.